The 9 T cell receptor beta chains given below trace back to one sample, sequenced in a study of chemoradiotherapy in HPV16-positive cancers. Using immunoSEQ multiplex PCR, the repertoire was profiled, and TCRdb retains in-frame clones only, with some absent. The repertoire holds about 9,500 clones, with around 71% as singletons. The material was obtained from a patient who underwent chemoradiotherapy. These TCRs come from a human donor with HPV-associated anogenital cancer.

This clone has just one count. The chain carries TRBV10-3 and TRBJ1-3; TRBD1 matches 7 bases. The V gene's germline CDR1 is ENHRY and CDR2 SYGVKD. The V gene end was trimmed by 8 bases and the J gene end by 5 bases; junction bases not matched to a gene: 9. This CDR3 comprises 14 residues. For the CDR3, the DNA is TGTGCCATCCAGGGGGAGGACAAAAGAAACACCATATATTTT. It encodes CAIQGEDKRNTIYF.

This clone has just a few counts. V gene TRBV2 combines with J gene TRBJ1-2; no clear D gene. The V and J ends lost 6 bases and 0 bases respectively, with 8 bases between them. There are 13 residues in the CDR3. Germline assignment: CDR1 SNHLY and CDR2 FYNNEI. In DNA form, the CDR3 reads TGTGCCAGCAGCGTAGCGCCTAACTATGGCTACACCTTC. Its protein product is CASSVAPNYGYTF.

The table lists this clone with a few counts. The chain couples TRBV2 to TRBJ1-4; TRBD1 matches 9 bases. Germline V lookup: CDR1 SNHLY, CDR2 FYNNEI. Trimming took 3 bases from V and 8 from J; bases not matched to a gene: 16. This CDR3 spans 18 amino acids. CDR3 DNA sequence: TGTGCCAGCAGTGATGTCCCGGGACAGGGAGGCTTAAGGGAAAAACTGTTTTTT. This encodes CASSDVPGQGGLREKLFF.

This sequence joins TRBV7-2 and TRBJ2-5; 10 nucleotides align to TRBD2. Germline values: CDR1 SGHTA, CDR2 FQGNSA. Trimming took 4 bases from V and 6 from J; bases not matched to a gene: 5. CDR3 size: 14 residues. The CDR3, as DNA: TGTGCCAGCAGCTGGGCTAGCGGGGGTAAGACCCAGTACTTC. Translated: CASSWASGGKTQYF.

This sequence joins TRBV5-6 and TRBJ1-5; possible D gene TRBD1, 5 bases. In germline, CDR1 is SGHDT, CDR2 YYEEEE. V lost 6 bases and J lost 7, with 14 bases in between. The CDR3 is 13 residues long. The DNA for the CDR3 is TGTGCCAGCACCCGGGGGGGTGGGCAGCCCCAGCATTTT. This gives the protein CASTRGGGQPQHF.

In its sample, this clone was seen a few times. The chain couples TRBV7-9 to TRBJ2-2, with D perhaps TRBD2 (5 bases). The V and J ends lost 7 bases and 8 bases respectively, with 17 bases between them. CDR1 SEHNR and CDR2 FQNEAQ come from the germline V gene (reference sequence). The CDR3 sequence is 14 residues long. CDR3 bases: TGTGCCAGCACCTTGGACTTTTCCCTGGGGGAGCTGTTTTTT. Its protein is CASTLDFSLGELFF.

The chain's CDR3 is CASSQGGTRGDTQYF. The CDR3 DNA follows: TGTGCCAGCAGCCAGGGGGGGACTCGGGGAGATACGCAGTATTTT. V is TRBV2 and J is TRBJ2-3, with D possibly called TRBD1 or TRBD2 (7 bases each). Germline CDR1 is SNHLY and CDR2 is FYNNEI. Trimming shortened V by 6 bases and J by 5 bases, and 18 bases separated the two germline ends. The CDR3 consists of 15 residues.

J is TRBJ2-5 and V is TRBV5-4; D is unclear. CDR3 length equals 11 residues. V was clipped by 4 bases and J by 3 bases, with 4 bases between them. CDR1 and CDR2 (germline): SGHNT, YYREEE (reference sequence). CDR3 region: CASSHEETQYF. The CDR3 nucleotides are TGTGCCAGCAGCCATGAAGAGACCCAGTACTTC.

The rearrangement joins TRBV6-1 to TRBJ2-3; tentatively, D is TRBD1 (5 bases). Trimming stripped 6 bases from V and 2 bases from J, with 9 bases between. The CDR3 covers 13 residues. Germline V lookup: CDR1 MNHNS, CDR2 SASEGT. The CDR3, as DNA: TGTGCCAGCAGGATTGGACACACAGATACGCAGTATTTT. Translating gives CASRIGHTDTQYF.